One sample yielded the 7 T cell receptor beta chains listed below, sequenced in a study of glioma-infiltrating T cells after dendritic cell vaccination. Stated time point: after dendritic cell vaccination, including at tumor progression/relapse. The method was immunoSEQ multiplex PCR; TCRdb's version includes in-frame clones alone and lacks a portion of them. The sample consists of more than 20,000 clones, roughly 91% of them appearing once. The material sequenced was blood, taken after dendritic cell vaccination. These TCRs come from a human donor with glioblastoma.

This chain uses TRBV6-1 with TRBJ2-3; TRBD2 aligns across 10 bases. The germline gives CDR1 MNHNS, CDR2 SASEGT. The trim removed 9 bases at V and 0 bases at J, leaving 6 bases unmatched. CDR3 size: 15 residues. The CDR3 reads CASATSGDSTDTQYF. CDR3 bases: TGTGCCAGTGCAACTAGCGGGGATAGCACAGATACGCAGTATTTT.

The chain links TRBV21-1 to TRBJ1-5. TRBV21-1 is described as a pseudogene. The CDR3 is made up of 19 amino acids. The CDR3: CASSKEDYKGLVGNQPQHF. CDR3 coding DNA: TGTGCCAGCAGCAAAGAAGACTACAAGGGTTTGGTTGGCAATCAGCCCCAGCATTTT.

The chain joins TRBV7-6 to TRBJ1-5, with D maybe TRBD1 (6 bases). V was trimmed by 2 bases and J by 5 bases, leaving 16 bases between them. The germline gives CDR1 SGHVS, CDR2 FNYEAQ. CDR3 size: 16 residues. The CDR3 sequence: CASSLIPKGEDQPQHF. Written as DNA, the CDR3 is TGTGCCAGCAGCTTAATCCCGAAGGGGGAAGATCAGCCCCAGCATTTT.

This clone was recorded once. The chain joins TRBV6-1 to TRBJ2-3, with a weak D call TRBD2 (5 bases). CDR3 length: 12 residues. Germline V gene lookup returns CDR1 MNHNS and CDR2 SASEGT. V was pared by 2 bases and J by 7 bases, with 7 bases between. The CDR3 coding sequence is TGTGCCAGCAGTGAATGGAGGAATACGCAGTATTTT. It encodes CASSEWRNTQYF.

This chain links TRBV11-2 with TRBJ2-7; TRBD2 matches 10 bases. The CDR3 is 15 amino acids. Germline-derived CDR1 and CDR2 are SGHAT and FQNNGV. J lost 1 base, V lost 5 bases, and 5 bases had no gene match. CDR3 in DNA: TGTGCCAGCAGCAGGGCTAGCGGGGGTTCCTACGAGCAGTACTTC. Translated, it gives CASSRASGGSYEQYF.

Here the CDR3 reads CASTDRGWETQYF. For the CDR3, the DNA is TGTGCCAGCACTGACAGGGGGTGGGAGACCCAGTACTTC. The J gene is TRBJ2-5, the V gene TRBV6-5; 9 bases line up with TRBD1. The CDR3 covers 13 residues. Trimming took 7 bases from V and 5 from J; bases not matched to a gene: 5. The germline V gene has CDR1 MNHEY and CDR2 SVGAGI.

On this clone: At one end the junction does not follow the germline gene, possibly because of a read error. The same CDR3 arises from other DNA sequences in this sample as well. The gene calls are TRBV14 and TRBJ1-6, with 8 bases fitting TRBD1. Germline lookup yields CDR1 SGHDN and CDR2 FVKESK. The CDR3 is made up of 16 amino acids. CDR3 amino acids: CASSRDRTDFNSPLHF. In DNA, the CDR3 is TGTGCCAGCAGCCGGGACAGGACTGATTTTAATTCCCCCCTCCACTTT. Variable domain in full (rest from reference TRBV14 and TRBJ1-6): EAGVTQFPSHSVIEKGQTVTLRCDPISGHDNLYWYRRVMGKEIKFLLHFVKESKQDESGMPNNRFLAERTGGTYSTLKVQPAELEDSGVYFCASSRDRTDFNSPLHFGNGTRLTVT.